One sample yielded the 27 T cell receptor beta chains listed below, sequenced in a study of T cell responses to AZD1222 COVID-19 vaccine. Profiling relied on immunoSEQ multiplex PCR, and the TCRdb table lists in-frame clones only, not all of them. The table has about 130,000 clones, about 92% seen once. Sample: peripheral blood, taken on day 0 of AZD1222 vaccination. These receptors all come from an adult in good health.

The chain recombines TRBV18 with TRBJ1-1; 7 bases agree with TRBD1. This CDR3 has 15 amino acids. The V gene's germline CDR1 is KGHSH and CDR2 LQKENI. The V and J ends lost 4 bases and 6 bases, in that order; junction bases with no gene match: 11. The CDR3 spells CASSRSTGLDAEAFF. CDR3 DNA sequence: TGTGCCAGCTCACGGTCGACAGGGCTTGACGCTGAAGCTTTCTTT.

This rearrangement joins TRBV7-6 to TRBJ2-5, with D possibly being TRBD1 (6 bases). CDR3 length equals 17 residues. Per germline, CDR1 SGHVS and CDR2 FNYEAQ. The ends were cut back, 1 base at V and 2 bases at J, with 17 bases in the middle. The CDR3 nucleotides are TGTGCCAGCAGCTTAGAGACACAAGGACAGCTACAAGAGACCCAGTACTTC. Encoded protein: CASSLETQGQLQETQYF.

V usage is TRBV12-3 or TRBV12-4 and J usage is TRBJ2-2; D might be TRBD1 (6 bases). V was cut by 5 bases and J by 6 bases, with 10 bases left in between. The CDR3 spans 13 residues. The CDR3 nucleotides read TGTGCCAGCAGTGTCCCAGGGGCCGGGGAGCTGTTTTTT. This codes for CASSVPGAGELFF.

The V and J genes are TRBV3-1 (or the pseudogene TRBV3-2) and TRBJ1-6, with D unclear. The V gene lost 0 bases and the J gene lost 10 bases, with 13 bases spanning the gap. The CDR3 has 15 residues. Germline lookup yields CDR1 LGHDT and CDR2 YNNKEL (reference sequence). In DNA form, the CDR3 reads TGTGCCAGCAGCCAAGATGCGTCACCGCGATCACCCCTCCACTTT. It is translated as CASSQDASPRSPLHF.

The chain couples TRBV27 to TRBJ1-1, with D unresolved. The ends were cut back, 5 bases at V and 2 bases at J, with 9 bases in the middle. This CDR3 is built from 13 residues. CDR1 MNHEY and CDR2 SMNVEV come from the germline V gene (reference sequence). The CDR3 reads CASSPPGNTEAFF. In DNA, the CDR3 is TGTGCCAGCAGTCCTCCAGGAAACACTGAAGCTTTCTTT.

The CDR3: CASSGQGSGLQYF. The CDR3, as DNA: TGTGCCAGCAGCGGACAGGGGAGTGGGTTGCAGTACTTC. The chain joins TRBV6-5 to TRBJ2-7; 9 nucleotides match TRBD1. In germline, CDR1 is MNHEY, CDR2 SVGAGI. The V gene end was trimmed by 6 bases and the J gene end by 9 bases; junction bases not matched to a gene: 9. This CDR3 region has 13 residues.

V usage is TRBV7-9 and J usage is TRBJ1-2; D perhaps matches TRBD1 (5 bases). With 5 bases removed from V and 0 bases from J, the gap between germline ends came to 19 bases. The germline CDR1 and CDR2 sequences are SEHNR and FQNEAQ (reference sequence). CDR3 length: 17 residues. The CDR3 spells CASSPSRGRDPNYGYTF. For the CDR3, the DNA is TGTGCCAGCAGCCCATCCCGAGGAAGGGACCCTAACTATGGCTACACCTTC.

V is TRBV7-2 and J is TRBJ2-3, with TRBD2 as a possible D gene (5 bases). Germline V CDR1 and CDR2: SGHTA, FQGNSA. The CDR3 is made up of 15 amino acids. V was trimmed by 2 bases and J by 2 bases, leaving 11 bases between them. In nucleotides, the CDR3 is TGTGCCAGCAGCTTAACCGGAGGACCCACAGATACGCAGTATTTT. Its translation: CASSLTGGPTDTQYF.

DNA of the CDR3: TGTGCCAGCAGGACTAGCGGGGGATCAGAGCAGTTCTTC. It is translated as CASRTSGGSEQFF. This chain connects TRBV19 to TRBJ2-1, with 13 bases lining up with TRBD2. With V trimmed by 9 bases and J by 10 bases, 6 bases remained unmatched. Germline CDR1 LNHDA, CDR2 SQIVND (reference sequence). The CDR3 contains 13 residues.

The gene calls are TRBV6-1 and TRBJ1-1; maybe TRBD1 (6 bases). CDR1 MNHNS and CDR2 SASEGT come from the germline V gene. This CDR3 has 17 residues. V dropped 3 bases and J dropped 8 bases, with 25 bases sitting between them. The CDR3 loop is CASSDAKGDARTREAFF. DNA for the CDR3: TGTGCCAGCAGTGACGCTAAGGGGGACGCCCGGACTCGGGAAGCTTTCTTT.

The chain joins TRBV6-5 to TRBJ2-7, with D unclear. Per the germline V gene, CDR1 is MNHEY and CDR2 is SVGAGI. V lost 10 bases to trimming and J lost 1 base, with 17 bases between them. This CDR3 contains 14 residues. The CDR3 coding sequence is TGTGCCATCCATACGTGGAAGGGTTCCTACGAGCAGTACTTC. It is translated as CAIHTWKGSYEQYF.

V usage is TRBV19 and J usage is TRBJ1-5; D unresolved. Trimming removed 0 bases from V and 3 bases from J, with 15 bases in between. This CDR3 is 17 amino acids long. Germline CDR1 LNHDA, CDR2 SQIVND (reference sequence). CDR3 sequence: CASSIDHSGDFNQPQHF. CDR3 sequence (DNA): TGTGCCAGTAGTATAGATCATTCAGGAGACTTCAATCAGCCCCAGCATTTT. Full variable domain (missing parts from reference TRBV19 and TRBJ1-5): DGGITQSPKYLFRKEGQNVTLSCEQNLNHDAMYWYRQDPGQGLRLIYYSQIVNDFQKGDIAEGYSVSREKKESFPLTVTSAQKNPTAFYLCASSIDHSGDFNQPQHFGDGTRLSIL.

The chain recombines TRBV3-1 (or the pseudogene TRBV3-2) with TRBJ2-5; 7 nucleotides match TRBD1. V trimming: 2 bases; J trimming: 2 bases; junction bases outside the gene matches: 5. The CDR3 consists of 15 residues. The germline V gene has CDR1 LGHDT and CDR2 YNNKEL (reference sequence). The CDR3 region is CASSQSDRVQETQYF. For the CDR3, the DNA is TGTGCCAGCAGCCAATCAGACAGGGTGCAAGAGACCCAGTACTTC.

The chain couples TRBV28 to TRBJ1-5; perhaps TRBD1 as D (6 bases). Germline CDR1 reads MDHEN; CDR2 reads SYDVKM. With 5 bases removed from V and 0 bases from J, the gap between germline ends came to 20 bases. The CDR3 is 18 amino acids. DNA of the CDR3: TGTGCCAGCAGTAAGTTTAGCGGGGGCAGATATAGCAATCAGCCCCAGCATTTT. It yields the protein CASSKFSGGRYSNQPQHF.

The CDR3 here is CASSSSGGSGGLLDTQYF. CDR3 nucleotide sequence: TGTGCCAGCAGCTCATCAGGGGGTAGCGGGGGGCTTTTGGATACGCAGTATTTT. V and J are TRBV9 and TRBJ2-3, with 10 positions matching TRBD2. CDR3 length: 18 residues. Germline V lookup: CDR1 SGDLS, CDR2 YYNGEE. After removal of 4 bases from V and 6 bases from J, the junction contained 17 bases not matched to a gene.

This chain uses TRBV2 with TRBJ1-1; maybe TRBD1 (5 bases). This CDR3 contains 15 residues. V dropped 4 bases and J dropped 3 bases, with 15 bases sitting between them. CDR1 and CDR2 from the germline V gene are SNHLY and FYNNEI. Written as DNA, the CDR3 is TGTGCCAGCAGTGTTGGGCAGGGCCCCTACACTGAAGCTTTCTTT. Protein: CASSVGQGPYTEAFF.

The chain employs TRBV27 and TRBJ2-7; 7 nucleotides align to TRBD2. The CDR3 runs to 14 residues. Germline CDR1 reads MNHEY; CDR2 reads SMNVEV (reference sequence). Germline trimming cut 3 bases from V and 0 bases from J; bases unmatched to any gene: 2. The CDR3 sequence is CASSFGGDSYEQYF. The DNA of the CDR3 is TGTGCCAGCAGTTTTGGGGGGGACTCCTACGAGCAGTACTTC.

The chain employs TRBV2 and TRBJ2-2; TRBD2 aligns across 12 bases. The CDR3 loop spans 15 amino acids. J was trimmed by 3 bases and V by 4 bases; bases with no gene match: 0. CDR1 is SNHLY and CDR2 is FYNNEI in the germline V gene. CDR3 loop: CASSGLAGDTGELFF. CDR3 in DNA: TGTGCCAGCAGTGGACTAGCGGGGGACACCGGGGAGCTGTTTTTT.

In DNA form, the CDR3 reads TGTGCCAGCAGCTTATCGCCCATTATGCCGTTCTTC. Protein product: CASSLSPIMPFF. This chain links TRBV7-8 with TRBJ2-1; no reliable D call. Germline loops: CDR1 SGHVS, CDR2 FQNEAQ. The CDR3 has 12 amino acids. Trimming stripped 2 bases from V and 15 bases from J, with 14 bases between. The full variable domain, rest sourced from reference TRBV7-8 and TRBJ2-1, is GAGVSQSPRYKVAKRGQDVALRCDPISGHVSLFWYQQALGQGPEFLTYFQNEAQLDKSGLPSDRFFAERPEGSVSTLKIQRTQQEDSAVYLCASSLSPIMPFFGPGTRLTVL.

CDR3 protein: CASSRDPRSYEQYF. Here the CDR3 DNA reads TGTGCCAGCAGCCGGGACCCCCGTTCCTACGAGCAGTACTTC. This sequence joins TRBV6-5 and TRBJ2-7; D might be TRBD1 or TRBD2, each matching 5 bases. V lost 6 bases and J lost 1, with 13 bases in between. This CDR3 spans 14 amino acids. Germline CDR1 MNHEY, CDR2 SVGAGI.

This clone has just one count. The CDR3 region has the DNA TGTGCCAGTAGTGGGGGATTGGGGATCCATCTCAATGAGCAGTTCTTC. This sequence encodes CASSGGLGIHLNEQFF. V usage is TRBV19 and J usage is TRBJ2-1; either TRBD1 or TRBD2 may fit D (5 bases each). V gave up 5 bases and J gave up 6 bases, with 20 bases separating them. CDR3 length: 16 amino acids. CDR1 is LNHDA and CDR2 is SQIVND in the germline V gene (reference sequence).

The chain has TRBV5-1 and TRBJ1-1, with a weak D call TRBD1 (5 bases). The ends were cut back, 4 bases at V and 7 bases at J, with 11 bases in the middle. The CDR3 is 12 residues long. Germline lookup yields CDR1 SGHRS and CDR2 YFSETQ. This CDR3 is CASSAGGFEAFF. The CDR3 region has the DNA TGCGCCAGCAGCGCCGGGGGGTTTGAAGCTTTCTTT.

Only one count was recorded for this clone. The genes are TRBV5-8 and TRBJ2-7; 11 bases map to TRBD1. CDR3 size: 15 residues. Trimming took 4 bases from V and 5 from J; bases not matched to a gene: 8. In germline, CDR1 is SGHTS, CDR2 YDEGEE. The CDR3 is CASSPRGTGGHEQYF. The CDR3 nucleotides are TGTGCCAGCAGCCCGAGGGGGACAGGGGGTCACGAGCAGTACTTC. Using reference TRBV5-8 and TRBJ2-7 for the parts outside the CDR3, the full variable domain is EAGVTQSPTHLIKTRGQQATLRCSPISGHTSVYWYQQALGLGLQFLLWYDEGEERNRGNFPPRFSGRQFPNYSSELNVNALELEDSALYLCASSPRGTGGHEQYFGPGTRLTVT.

The V call is TRBV7-9, the J call TRBJ1-3; unclear D gene. V was trimmed by 5 bases and J by 0 bases, leaving 8 bases between them. Germline V CDR1 and CDR2: SEHNR, FQNEAQ (reference sequence). This CDR3 contains 14 residues. The CDR3 loop reads CASSLTGSGNTIYF. CDR3 bases: TGTGCCAGCAGCCTCACGGGCTCTGGAAACACCATATATTTT.

The chain links TRBV21-1 to TRBJ1-4; the table's TRBD1 call for D was not verified on the DNA. TRBV21-1 is marked as a pseudogene. The CDR3 runs to 15 residues. Here the CDR3 DNA reads TGTGCCAGCAGCAAAGCACAGGGGGTCCATGAAAAACTGTTTTTT. The encoded protein is CASSKAQGVHEKLFF.

V gene TRBV5-6 combines with J gene TRBJ1-6; D perhaps matches TRBD1 (5 bases). Trimming left V 5 bases short and J 7 bases short, with 16 bases between. This CDR3 comprises 15 residues. Germline CDR1 reads SGHDT; CDR2 reads YYEEEE. The CDR3 DNA sequence: TGTGCCAGCAGTTACCTGGCCAGGGACAATTCACCCCTCCACTTT. Encoded protein: CASSYLARDNSPLHF.

The chain employs TRBV18 and TRBJ1-2; no clear D. V dropped 2 bases and J dropped 3 bases, with 7 bases sitting between them. Germline CDR1 KGHSH, CDR2 LQKENI. The CDR3 runs 13 residues. CDR3 bases: TGTGCCAGCTCACCAAGTGAGGACTATGGCTACACCTTC. It translates to CASSPSEDYGYTF.